The entry below describes one T cell receptor beta chain. The data derive from a study of cytomegalovirus exposure and HLA in healthy donors. V was clipped by 4 bases and J by 9 bases; unmatched bases: 9. CDR3 size: 16 residues. Use of 60 Vbeta and 13 Jbeta primers characterized the PCR. Produced via immunoSEQ multiplex PCR; TCRdb's table is partial and in-frame only. Here the sample spans about 140,000 clones, approximately 76% being singletons. The V and J genes are TRBV23-1 and TRBJ1-6; TRBD1 agrees at 10 bases. TRBV23-1 is marked as an open reading frame, function uncertain. This TCR was recovered from a man aged 35-49 years in good health and CMV-seronegative. What was sequenced was PBMCs. This CDR3 is CASSRVPRDRGSPLHF. As DNA, the CDR3 is TGCGCCAGCAGTCGCGTCCCCCGGGACAGGGGTTCACCCCTCCACTTT.